This T cell receptor (beta chain) comes out of a study of blood T cell repertoires in COVID-19. From germline, CDR1 is SGHTA and CDR2 FQGNSA. The V gene end was trimmed by 5 bases and the J gene end by 10 bases; junction bases not matched to a gene: 10. This CDR3 is 15 amino acids long. Profiling relied on immunoSEQ multiplex PCR, and the TCRdb table lists in-frame clones only, not all of them. In the table there are 150,000 to 200,000 clones, more than 85% of which are singletons. This TCR derives from a man aged 70-80 years with active or convalescent COVID-19. V is TRBV7-2 and J is TRBJ1-6; TRBD1 matches 8 bases. Sequencing used peripheral blood. The CDR3 coding sequence is TGTGCCAGCAGCAATGGACAGGGACGGTACTCACCCCTCCACTTT. It codes for CASSNGQGRYSPLHF.